One T cell receptor beta chain is described in this entry. The data derive from a study of blood T cell repertoires in COVID-19. Seattle patients were enrolled while actively infected and followed longitudinally. This CDR3 has 15 residues. From germline, CDR1 is SGHDT and CDR2 YYEEEE. V shed 5 bases and J 2 bases; nucleotides not matched to a gene: 8. As originally analysed: Reference gene primer amplification gave nucleated cell count estimates. Clones were sequenced by immunoSEQ multiplex PCR, and TCRdb holds only the in-frame ones, with some missing. Clone size and the V and J calls come from that table; the DNA yielded D and trimming. In the table there are fewer than 650,000 clones, roughly nine tenths of which are singletons.

The gene calls are TRBV5-6 and TRBJ2-3, with 7 bases matching TRBD2. Sequencing was carried out using peripheral blood. The receptor was isolated from a woman between 45 and 65 years old with COVID-19, enrolled during active disease. This CDR3 is CASRKSGGSTDTQYF. DNA for the CDR3: TGTGCCAGCAGAAAGTCCGGGGGGTCCACAGATACGCAGTATTTT.